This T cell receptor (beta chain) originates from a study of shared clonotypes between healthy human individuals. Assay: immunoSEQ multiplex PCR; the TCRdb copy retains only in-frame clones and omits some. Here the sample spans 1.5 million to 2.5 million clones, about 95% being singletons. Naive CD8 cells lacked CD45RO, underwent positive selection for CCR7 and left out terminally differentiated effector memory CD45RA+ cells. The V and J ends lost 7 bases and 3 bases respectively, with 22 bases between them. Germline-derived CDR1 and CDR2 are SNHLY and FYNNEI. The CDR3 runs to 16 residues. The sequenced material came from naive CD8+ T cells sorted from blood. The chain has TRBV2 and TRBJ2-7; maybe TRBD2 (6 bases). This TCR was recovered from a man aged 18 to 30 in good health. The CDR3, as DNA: TGTGCCAGCAAATTATCTAGCGACCACGCGGGCTACGAGCAGTACTTC. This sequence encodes CASKLSSDHAGYEQYF.